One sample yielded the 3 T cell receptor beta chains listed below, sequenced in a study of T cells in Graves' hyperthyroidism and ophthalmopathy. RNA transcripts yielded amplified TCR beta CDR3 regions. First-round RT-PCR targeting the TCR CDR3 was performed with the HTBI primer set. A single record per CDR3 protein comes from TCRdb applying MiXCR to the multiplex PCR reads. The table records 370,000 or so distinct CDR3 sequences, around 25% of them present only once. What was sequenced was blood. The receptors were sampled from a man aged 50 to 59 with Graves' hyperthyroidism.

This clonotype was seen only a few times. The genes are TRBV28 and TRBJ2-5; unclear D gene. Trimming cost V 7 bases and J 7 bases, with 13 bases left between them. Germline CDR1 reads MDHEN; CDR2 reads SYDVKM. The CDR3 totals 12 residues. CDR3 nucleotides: TGTGCCAGCACGCGGCTCCCGGGGACCCAGTACTTC. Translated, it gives CASTRLPGTQYF.

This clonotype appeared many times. This CDR3 is CASSPSIRTSGNEQYF. In nucleotides, the CDR3 is TGTGCCAGCAGCCCCTCTATCAGGACTAGCGGGAACGAGCAGTACTTC. The rearrangement uses TRBV7-6 and TRBJ2-7, with TRBD2 matching over 12 bases. Germline V gene lookup returns CDR1 SGHVS and CDR2 FNYEAQ. There are 16 residues in the CDR3. V was pared by 5 bases and J by 5 bases, with 10 bases of the junction left unmatched.

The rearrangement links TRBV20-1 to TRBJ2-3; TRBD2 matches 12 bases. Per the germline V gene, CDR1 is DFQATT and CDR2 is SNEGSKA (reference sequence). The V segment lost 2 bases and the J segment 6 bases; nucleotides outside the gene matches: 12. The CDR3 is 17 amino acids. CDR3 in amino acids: CSARPPATSGGRDTQYF. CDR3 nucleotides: TGCAGTGCTAGACCCCCCGCGACTAGCGGGGGAAGGGATACGCAGTATTTT.